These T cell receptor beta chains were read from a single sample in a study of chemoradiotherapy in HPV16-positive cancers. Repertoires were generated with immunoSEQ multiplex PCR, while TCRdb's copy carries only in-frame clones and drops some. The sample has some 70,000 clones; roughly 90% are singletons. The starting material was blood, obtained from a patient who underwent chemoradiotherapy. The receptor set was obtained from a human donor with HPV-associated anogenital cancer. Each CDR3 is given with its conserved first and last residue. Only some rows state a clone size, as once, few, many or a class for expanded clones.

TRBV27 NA CASSRIQGIDIQYF
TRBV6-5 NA CASSYRGGYGYTF
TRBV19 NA CASIGSSYNEQFF
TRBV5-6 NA CASSLWDLETQYF
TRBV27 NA CASSSVVYSTDTQYF
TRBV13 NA CASSLGGPFYEQYF
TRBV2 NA CASSGDSVHNSPLHF
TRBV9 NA CASSVGTHNQPQHF
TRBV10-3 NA CATGSSANEQFF
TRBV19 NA CASSPLRGGGDEQYF
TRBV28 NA CASYSAGTGDGYTF
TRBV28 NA CASSLRSGRTETQYF
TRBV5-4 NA CASSLFYSVRRNTEAFF
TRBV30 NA CAWEPGQGGLNYGYTF
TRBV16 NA CASSGEAEQFF
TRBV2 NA CASFTRGQGNQETQYF
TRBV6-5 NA CASSPGGNEQFF
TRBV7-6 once CASSFTSGRGGRTDTQYF
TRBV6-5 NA CASSPGQLNNQPQHF
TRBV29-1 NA CSVGSGIYGYTF
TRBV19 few CASSQGMRTEAFF
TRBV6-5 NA CASSRGSAGELFF
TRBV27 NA CASLGQGSTEAFF
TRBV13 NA CASSLEPGGYEQYF
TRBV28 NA CASSSSGSNYNEQFF
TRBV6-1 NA CASSDKGTGRVGGNQPQHF
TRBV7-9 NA CASSPSGTRNEKLFF
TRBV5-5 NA CASSLLGSSGNTIYF
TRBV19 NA CASSIGQGAARSNQPQHF
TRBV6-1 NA CASSSGLAGLRFF
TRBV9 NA CASSLEMNTEAFF
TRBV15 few CATSRRGSTDTQYF
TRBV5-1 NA CASSRMEGGNTEAFF
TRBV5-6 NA CASRPGLGGDTQYF
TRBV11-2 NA CASSLSTGQPQHF
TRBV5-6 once CASSLWNAGVEAFF
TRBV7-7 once CASSLNSGTSGIYEQFF
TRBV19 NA CASSIGTPNEQFF
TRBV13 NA CASSLGAIKNIQYF
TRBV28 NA CASSSSQWQGRGDGYGYTF
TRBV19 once CASSLPRGGAIHNQPQHF
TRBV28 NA CASSFLEGVSGGYTF
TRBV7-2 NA CASSLGRSSYEQYF
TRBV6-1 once CASSGGQGASYGYTF
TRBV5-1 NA CASGWTGSNEKLFF
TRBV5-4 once CVERFSNSRNTEAFF
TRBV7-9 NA CASSLAGTNQPQHF
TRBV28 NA CASSLSYEQFF
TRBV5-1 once CASSLEGGSDTQYF
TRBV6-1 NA CASRETPTSYNEQFF
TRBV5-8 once CASSIPGLAGEYEQYF
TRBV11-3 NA CASSLDGGVQETQYF
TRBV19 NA CASTPGPWTEAFF
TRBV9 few CASSPRRGLNNEQFF
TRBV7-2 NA CASSLGPAGKLFF
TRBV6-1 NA CASSEDRGRGQYF
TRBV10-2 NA CASSPHGGTEAFF